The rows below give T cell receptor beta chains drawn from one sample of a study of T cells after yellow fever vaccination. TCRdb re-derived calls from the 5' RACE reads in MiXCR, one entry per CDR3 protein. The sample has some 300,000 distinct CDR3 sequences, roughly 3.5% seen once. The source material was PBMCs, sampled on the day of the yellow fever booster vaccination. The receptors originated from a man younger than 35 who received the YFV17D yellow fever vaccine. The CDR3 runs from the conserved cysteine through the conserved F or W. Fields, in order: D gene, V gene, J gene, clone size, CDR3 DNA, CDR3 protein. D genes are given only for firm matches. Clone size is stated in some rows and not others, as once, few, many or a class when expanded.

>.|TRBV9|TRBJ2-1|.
TGTGCCAGCAGCTTCCCCCCCGGGGGCGGCGAGCAGTTCTTC
CASSFPPGGGEQFF
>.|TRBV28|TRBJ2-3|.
TGTGCCACCGGCCTCGCTGGGAGCACAGATACGCAGTATTTT
CATGLAGSTDTQYF
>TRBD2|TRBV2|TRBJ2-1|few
TGTGCCAGCCCAGGACTAGCGGAGGAGCAGTTCTTC
CASPGLAEEQFF
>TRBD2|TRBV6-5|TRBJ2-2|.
TGTGCCAGCAGTTACTCGACGAATAGCGGGGGGCGGGACACCGGGGAGCTGTTTTTT
CASSYSTNSGGRDTGELFF
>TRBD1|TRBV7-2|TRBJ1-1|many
TGTGCCAGCAGGAACCAGGGGGCTGGGACTGAAGCTTTCTTT
CASRNQGAGTEAFF
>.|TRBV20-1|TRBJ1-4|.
TGCAGTGCTAGGCTGCAGCCGAGTCCTGAAAAACTGTTTTTT
CSARLQPSPEKLFF
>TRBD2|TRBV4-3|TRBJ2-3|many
TGCGCCAGCAGCAGTAGCGGGGGGCCTGGAGATACGCAGTATTTT
CASSSSGGPGDTQYF
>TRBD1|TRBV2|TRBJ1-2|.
TGTGCCAGCAGTGAAGGAGGGGACAGGAGTTTCTATGGCTACACCTTC
CASSEGGDRSFYGYTF
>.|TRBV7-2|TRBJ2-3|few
TGTGCCAGCAGCTTAGGTCATGGGGGCATGGTAGATACGCAGTATTTT
CASSLGHGGMVDTQYF
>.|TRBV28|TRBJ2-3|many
TGTGCCAGCAGTGAAGCGGCGCATACGCAGTATTTT
CASSEAAHTQYF
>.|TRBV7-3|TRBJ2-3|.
TGTGCCAGCAGCTCCACGGACGCCCAGGAAGCAGATACGCAGTATTTT
CASSSTDAQEADTQYF
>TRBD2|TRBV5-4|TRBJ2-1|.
TGTGCCAGCAGGGCGGGGGGCAAGAATGAGCAGTTCTTC
CASRAGGKNEQFF
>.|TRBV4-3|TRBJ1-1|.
TGCGCCAGCAGCCGGACGGGACTTCCGGACGTGAACACTGAAGCTTTCTTT
CASSRTGLPDVNTEAFF
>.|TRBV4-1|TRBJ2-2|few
TGCGCCAGCAGCCAAGAGACTCCCGGGACTGTCACCACCGGGGAGCTGTTTTTT
CASSQETPGTVTTGELFF
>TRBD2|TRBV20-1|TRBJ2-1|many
TGCAGTGCTCCTGGACTAGCCAACAATGAGCAGTTCTTC
CSAPGLANNEQFF
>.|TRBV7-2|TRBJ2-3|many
TGTGCCAGCAGCCTGAGGATGGATACGCAGTATTTT
CASSLRMDTQYF
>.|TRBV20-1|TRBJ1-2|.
TGCAGTGCTCCCCGTGATGGGGCTGGCTACACCTTC
CSAPRDGAGYTF
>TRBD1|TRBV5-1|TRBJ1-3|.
TGCGCCAGCAGCTGGGGACAGCCCTCTGGAAACACCATATATTTT
CASSWGQPSGNTIYF
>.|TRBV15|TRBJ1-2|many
TGTGCCACCAGCAGATCCTTAATCCAGGGAGAGGGTAGCGTTAACTATGGCTACACCTTC
CATSRSLIQGEGSVNYGYTF
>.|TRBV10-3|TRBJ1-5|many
TGTGCCATCAGTGATGGCGGGGGTCAGCCCCAGCATTTT
CAISDGGGQPQHF
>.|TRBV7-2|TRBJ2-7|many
TGTGCCAGCAGCTCGTCGTACACGTCCTCCTACGAGCAGTACTTC
CASSSSYTSSYEQYF
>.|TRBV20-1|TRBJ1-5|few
TGCAGTGCTAGAGATAGGCGGGGTTGGGGCAATCAGCCCCAGCATTTT
CSARDRRGWGNQPQHF
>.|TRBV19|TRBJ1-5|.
TGTGCCAGTAGTATTTCTTCGGGGCGACAGCATTTT
CASSISSGRQHF
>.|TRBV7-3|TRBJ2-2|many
TGTGCCAGCAGCTTAGTCGGTGGGAGCACCGGGGAGCTGTTTTTT
CASSLVGGSTGELFF
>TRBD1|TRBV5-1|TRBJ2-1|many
TGCGCCAGCAGCCTACTGACAGGGTCTTCGGGCAATGAGCAGTTCTTC
CASSLLTGSSGNEQFF
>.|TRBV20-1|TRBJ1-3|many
TGCAGTGCAACCGGGACCGTTGTTAACACCATATATTTT
CSATGTVVNTIYF
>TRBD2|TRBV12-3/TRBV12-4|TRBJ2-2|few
TGTGCCAGCAGCCCACTAGCGGGACACACCGGGGAGCTGTTTTTT
CASSPLAGHTGELFF
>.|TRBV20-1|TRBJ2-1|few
TGCAGTGCTCCTTTGGCTAGCGTATACAATGAGCAGTTCTTC
CSAPLASVYNEQFF
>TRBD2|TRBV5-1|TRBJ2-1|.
TGCGCCAGCAGCCCTACTAGCGGGGGGGCGGAGTTCTTC
CASSPTSGGAEFF
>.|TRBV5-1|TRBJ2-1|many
TGCGCCAGTGGACCGGGGGCCAGTAAAGAGAGTGAGCAGTTCTTC
CASGPGASKESEQFF
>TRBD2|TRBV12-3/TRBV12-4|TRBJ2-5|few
TGTGCCAGCAGTTTTTATAGCGGGGGGGAGGAGACCCAGTACTTC
CASSFYSGGEETQYF
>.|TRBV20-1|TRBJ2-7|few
TGCAGTGCCCCTAAGGGGGACAAACAGTACTTC
CSAPKGDKQYF
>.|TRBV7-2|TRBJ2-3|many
TGTGCCAGCAGCGGGGGGCCGGGATACACAGATACGCAGTATTTT
CASSGGPGYTDTQYF
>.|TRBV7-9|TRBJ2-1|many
TGTGCCAGCGGTACCTACAATGAGCAGTTCTTC
CASGTYNEQFF
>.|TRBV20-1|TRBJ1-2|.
TGCAGTGCTAGACCAGGGGTGACGAATGGCTACACCTTC
CSARPGVTNGYTF
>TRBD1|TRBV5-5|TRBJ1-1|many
TGTGCCAGCAGCCAGGGGGCGATGAACACTGAAGCTTTCTTT
CASSQGAMNTEAFF
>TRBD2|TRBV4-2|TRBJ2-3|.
TGTGCCAGCAGCCAAGATCTTTCGGGTGTCCGGGGGGGCCAAACAGATACGCAGTATTTT
CASSQDLSGVRGGQTDTQYF
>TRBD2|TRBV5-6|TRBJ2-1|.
TGTGCCAGCAGCTTTTCCCCCACTAGCGGGGTAACCAATGAGCAGTTCTTC
CASSFSPTSGVTNEQFF
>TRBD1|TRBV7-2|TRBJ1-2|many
TGTGCCAGCAGCCTGGGGGGGACAGTCTATGGCTACACCTTC
CASSLGGTVYGYTF
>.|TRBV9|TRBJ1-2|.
TGTGCCAGCAGCGTAGGTCCCCTTGGCTACACCTTC
CASSVGPLGYTF
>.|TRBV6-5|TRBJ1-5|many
TGTGCCAGCAAAAGGCAGTGGGGGAGCAATCAGCCCCAGCATTTT
CASKRQWGSNQPQHF
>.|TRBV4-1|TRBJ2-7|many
TGCGCCAGCAGCCAAGGCCCCGGGGGCTACGAGCAGTACTTC
CASSQGPGGYEQYF
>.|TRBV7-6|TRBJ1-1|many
TGTGCCAGCAGCCCTGGGGGGGCTGAAGCTTTCTTT
CASSPGGAEAFF
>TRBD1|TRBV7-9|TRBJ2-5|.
TGTGCCAGCAGCTCCGGAGCACTTGGGACAGGAGCGGAGACCCAGTACTTC
CASSSGALGTGAETQYF
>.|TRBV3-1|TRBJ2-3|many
TGTGCCAGCAACGAAGGCGGCGGCACAGATACGCAGTATTTT
CASNEGGGTDTQYF
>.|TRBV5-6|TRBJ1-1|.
TGTGCCAGCAGCCCAAGGGCGAATCGAGGTGAAGCTTTCTTT
CASSPRANRGEAFF
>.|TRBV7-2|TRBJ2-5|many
TGTGCCAGCAGCTTAGCCGCCCAGACCGAAGAGACCCAGTACTTC
CASSLAAQTEETQYF
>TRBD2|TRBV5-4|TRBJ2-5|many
TGTGCCAGCAGCGGCGGGGAGGGCAGGGCAGGAGAGACCCAGTACTTC
CASSGGEGRAGETQYF
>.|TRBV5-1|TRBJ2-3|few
TGCGCCAGCAGCTTAGACCCTAGGGGCGGTGGGTCAGATACGCAGTATTTT
CASSLDPRGGGSDTQYF
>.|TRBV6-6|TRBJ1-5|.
TGTGCCAGCAGTTACTCCGAGGGACAGCCCCAGCATTTT
CASSYSEGQPQHF
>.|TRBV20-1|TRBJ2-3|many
TGCAGTGCAACCCGCCGGGACGACCGCACAGATACGCAGTATTTT
CSATRRDDRTDTQYF
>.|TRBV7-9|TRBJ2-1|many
TGTGCCAGCAGCTTTGATAAGGTTGAGCAGTTCTTC
CASSFDKVEQFF
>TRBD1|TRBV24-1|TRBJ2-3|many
TGTGCCACCAGTGATTTGGGTAGGGGGCGCGGAGATACGCAGTATTTT
CATSDLGRGRGDTQYF
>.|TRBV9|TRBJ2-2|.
TGTGCCAGCAGCGTAGCCAGCACCGGGGAGCTGTTTTTT
CASSVASTGELFF
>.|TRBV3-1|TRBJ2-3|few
TGTGCCAGCAGCCAAGATGTCCCAGATACGCAGTATTTT
CASSQDVPDTQYF